The 20 T cell receptor beta chains in this list originate from one sample, sequenced in a study of T-cell reconstitution after alpha-beta-depleted transplantation in children. Unique molecular identifiers were used in preparing the TCRbeta library. TCRdb reprocessed the PCR reads with MiXCR, giving one entry per CDR3 protein. The table lists some 240,000 distinct CDR3 sequences, about 8.8% of them singletons. Material: PBMCs from the stem cell graft donor, obtained from the stem cell graft. The receptors come from a human donor who donated a stem cell graft to a child with SCID.

V gene TRBV18 combines with J gene TRBJ2-3; TRBD2 agrees at 9 bases. The trim removed 2 bases at V and 6 bases at J, leaving 9 bases unmatched. From germline, CDR1 is KGHSH and CDR2 LQKENI. CDR3 length: 16 amino acids. The CDR3 loop reads CASSPLAGGPEDTQYF. DNA for the CDR3: TGTGCCAGCTCACCATTGGCGGGGGGGCCCGAGGATACGCAGTATTTT.

The table lists this clonotype with many counts. The chain employs TRBV27 and TRBJ1-4; 7 nucleotides line up with TRBD1. This CDR3 comprises 16 residues. The V and J ends lost 1 base and 7 bases, in that order; junction bases with no gene match: 9. Germline CDR1 MNHEY, CDR2 SMNVEV (reference sequence). The CDR3: CASSLWGDRGREKLFF. CDR3 nucleotides: TGTGCCAGCAGTTTATGGGGGGACAGAGGGCGTGAAAAACTGTTTTTT.

In this sample, this clonotype turned up many times. The chain combines TRBV5-1 with TRBJ2-3, with 10 bases that match TRBD2. This CDR3 contains 17 residues. The germline V gene encodes CDR1 SGHRS and CDR2 YFSETQ. V lost 1 base to trimming and J lost 2 bases; unmatched junction nucleotides: 7. Here the CDR3 DNA reads TGCGCCAGCAGCTTGACCGGCCTAGCGGGGGACACAGATACGCAGTATTTT. Amino acid sequence: CASSLTGLAGDTDTQYF.

In this sample, this clonotype turned up many times. The genes are TRBV5-1 and TRBJ1-5, with D possibly TRBD1 on 5 matching bases. Trimming took off 0 bases at V and 3 bases at J, with 10 bases between the two ends. The CDR3 spans 15 residues. The germline V gene has CDR1 SGHRS and CDR2 YFSETQ. In DNA, the CDR3 is TGCGCCAGCAGCTTGGCCTCAGGGCCCAATCAGCCCCAGCATTTT. Its protein product is CASSLASGPNQPQHF. Combining the CDR3 with reference TRBV5-1 and TRBJ1-5 gives the whole variable domain KAGVTQTPRYLIKTRGQQVTLSCSPISGHRSVSWYQQTPGQGLQFLFEYFSETQRNKGNFPGRFSGRQFSNSRSEMNVSTLELGDSALYLCASSLASGPNQPQHFGDGTRLSIL.

This clonotype occurred many times. V usage is TRBV18 and J usage is TRBJ2-3; D may correspond to TRBD1 or TRBD2 (6 bases each). This CDR3 comprises 15 residues. V gave up 4 bases and J gave up 4 bases, with 15 bases separating them. Germline V gene lookup returns CDR1 KGHSH and CDR2 LQKENI. Here the CDR3 reads CASSLEGGRSDTQYF. The CDR3 DNA reads TGTGCCAGCTCACTCGAGGGGGGACGGTCAGATACGCAGTATTTT.

This clonotype was observed at least ten times. The chain couples TRBV5-1 to TRBJ2-7; 10 bases agree with TRBD1. V shed 4 bases and J 3 bases; nucleotides not matched to a gene: 4. The germline V gene encodes CDR1 SGHRS and CDR2 YFSETQ. The CDR3 is made up of 14 amino acids. The CDR3 region is CASSRGQGNYEQYF. The CDR3 nucleotides are TGCGCCAGCAGCAGGGGACAGGGGAACTACGAGCAGTACTTC.

The genes are TRBV20-1 and TRBJ2-2; D is uncertain. CDR3 length: 15 residues. Germline CDR1 and CDR2: DFQATT and SNEGSKA (reference sequence). V dropped 0 bases and J dropped 1 base, with 9 bases sitting between them. The CDR3 region is CSAREYGVNTGELFF. As DNA, the CDR3 is TGCAGTGCTAGAGAATATGGGGTGAACACCGGGGAGCTGTTTTTT.

This clonotype was detected many times. The J gene is TRBJ1-2, the V gene TRBV2; 9 bases map to TRBD1. The germline gives CDR1 SNHLY, CDR2 FYNNEI. V dropped 5 bases and J dropped 5; count of bases not matched to a gene: 3. The CDR3 spans 13 residues. The CDR3 sequence: CASSTGQGYGYTF. Here the CDR3 DNA reads TGTGCCAGCAGTACGGGACAGGGATATGGCTACACCTTC.

Remarks on this clonotype: Possible read error: a much larger clone is one base away. This rearrangement joins TRBV4-2 to TRBJ1-1, with TRBD1 as a possible D gene (6 bases). Germline-derived CDR1 and CDR2 are LGHNA and YNFKEQ. The CDR3 has 18 residues. The DNA for the CDR3 is TGTGCCAGCCGCCAACGGTCTACCCTGCGGGGGGCGATCACTGAAGCTTTCTTT. Translation: CASRQRSTLRGAITEAFF.

This clonotype has more than one count but fewer than ten. CDR3 region: CASSLTGGLSSGNTIYF. The CDR3 DNA follows: TGTGCCAGCAGTCTTACAGGGGGATTAAGCTCTGGAAACACCATATATTTT. The rearrangement links TRBV2 to TRBJ1-3; 8 positions match TRBD1. Germline V lookup: CDR1 SNHLY, CDR2 FYNNEI. This CDR3 has 17 amino acids. Trimming took 5 bases from V and 0 from J; bases not matched to a gene: 9.

This chain uses TRBV5-1 with TRBJ2-5, with D hard to call. The CDR3 spans 14 residues. CDR1 and CDR2 from the germline V gene are SGHRS and YFSETQ. Trimming removed 1 base from V and 3 bases from J, with 10 bases in between. The DNA for the CDR3 is TGCGCCAGCAGCTTGTTTGGAACAGAAGAGACCCAGTACTTC. Translated: CASSLFGTEETQYF.

This sequence joins TRBV4-3 and TRBJ2-7, with 9 positions matching TRBD1. This CDR3 spans 14 amino acids. The V gene's germline CDR1 is LGHNA and CDR2 YSLEER. V lost 2 bases and J lost 3; bases outside the gene matches: 2. Here the CDR3 reads CASSQTGGGYEQYF. CDR3 sequence (DNA): TGCGCCAGCAGCCAAACAGGGGGCGGCTACGAGCAGTACTTC.

Ten or more counts support this clonotype. This chain links TRBV5-1 with TRBJ1-5; D is possibly TRBD1 (5 bases). From germline, CDR1 is SGHRS and CDR2 YFSETQ. V lost 2 bases and J 3 bases, leaving 9 bases between the germline ends. The CDR3 spans 14 residues. In DNA, the CDR3 is TGCGCCAGCAGCTTAGGGGCAGTCAATCAGCCCCAGCATTTT. This sequence encodes CASSLGAVNQPQHF.

This clonotype was recorded many times. The chain joins TRBV7-3 to TRBJ2-1, with TRBD2 as a possible D gene (6 bases). The germline V gene has CDR1 SGHTA and CDR2 FQGTGA. The CDR3 has 14 residues. V was pared by 3 bases and J by 7 bases, with 13 bases between. CDR3 bases: TGTGCCAGCAGCTTTCCTGGGGGGAGTAATGAGCAGTTCTTC. Translation: CASSFPGGSNEQFF.

This clonotype has at least ten counts. This chain joins TRBV5-1 and TRBJ2-3, with D uncertain. Trimming left V 4 bases short and J 8 bases short, with 11 bases between. This CDR3 has 12 amino acids. Germline V CDR1 and CDR2: SGHRS, YFSETQ. The CDR3 region is CASSQDLGTQYF. The CDR3 coding sequence is TGCGCCAGCAGCCAGGACCTAGGTACGCAGTATTTT.

Ten or more counts support this clonotype. The V call is TRBV15, the J call TRBJ2-2; TRBD2 agrees at 10 bases. J was trimmed by 7 bases and V by 0 bases; bases with no gene match: 2. The CDR3 sequence is 15 residues long. Germline V gives CDR1 LNHNV, CDR2 YYDKDF (reference sequence). The CDR3 DNA sequence: TGTGCCACCAGCAGAGATAGCGGGGGGCTCGGGGAGCTGTTTTTT. This sequence encodes CATSRDSGGLGELFF.

This clonotype appeared many times. The chain carries TRBV6-5 and TRBJ1-4; unclear D gene. This CDR3 is built from 14 residues. Germline CDR1 and CDR2: MNHEY and SVGAGI. The germline V and J ends were trimmed by 7 bases and 7 bases, with 16 bases remaining between them. For the CDR3, the DNA is TGTGCCAGCACCCTGACGCCCCGGGGTGAAAAACTGTTTTTT. It yields the protein CASTLTPRGEKLFF.

At least ten counts were recorded for this clonotype. J is TRBJ1-5 and V is TRBV20-1, with 7 positions matching TRBD1. Per germline, CDR1 DFQATT and CDR2 SNEGSKA (reference sequence). The CDR3 is 14 residues long. Trimming removed 3 bases from V and 7 bases from J; junction bases left unmatched: 9. The CDR3 DNA is TGCAGTGCTAGGAGAGGGGGCCCGGGCCAGCCCCAGCATTTT. It is translated as CSARRGGPGQPQHF.

There are many counts of this clonotype. The J gene is TRBJ1-2, the V gene TRBV6-5, with 8 bases that match TRBD1. From germline, CDR1 is MNHEY and CDR2 SVGAGI. Losses at the gene ends were 2 bases for V and 3 bases for J; bases not matched to a gene: 11. The CDR3 sequence is 17 residues long. CDR3 region: CASSYPSGQGGDYGYTF. The CDR3 coding sequence is TGTGCCAGCAGTTACCCTTCCGGACAGGGAGGGGACTATGGCTACACCTTC.

This clonotype was counted between two and nine times. The junction differs from germline at one of its ends, possibly a read error. The chain combines TRBV7-3 with TRBJ2-5; 7 bases are shared with TRBD2. The CDR3 is 15 amino acids. Per germline, CDR1 SGHTA and CDR2 FQGTGA. CDR3 DNA: TGTGCCAGCAGCGTAACCGGGACTACCCAAGAGACCCAGTACTTC. Amino acids: CASSVTGTTQETQYF.